This entry lists 32 T cell receptor beta chains sequenced from one sample in a study of T cells in tumors after PD-1 blockade. Sequencing used immunoSEQ multiplex PCR; TCRdb keeps in-frame clones, though not all of them. The table shows roughly 47,000 clones, with just under 80% occurring only once. Here the sequenced sample was PBMCs, taken before anti-PD-1 treatment. These receptors originate from a human donor with basal cell carcinoma.

The genes are TRBV28 and TRBJ2-7, with 8 bases fitting TRBD1. Germline lookup yields CDR1 MDHEN and CDR2 SYDVKM. With 7 bases clipped from V and 0 bases from J, the junction kept 5 bases outside the gene matches. This CDR3 spans 14 amino acids. The CDR3 spells CASIQGGSSYEQYF. The CDR3 nucleotides are TGTGCCAGCATACAGGGGGGAAGCTCCTACGAGCAGTACTTC.

The chain uses TRBV7-6 and TRBJ2-3; 8 bases fit TRBD1. V gave up 1 base and J gave up 2 bases; unmatched junction bases: 11. The CDR3 loop spans 18 amino acids. Germline V gene lookup returns CDR1 SGHVS and CDR2 FNYEAQ. The CDR3 nucleotides read TGTGCCAGCAGCTTAGGATCAGGGACAGGCGTTTCCACAGATACGCAGTATTTT. It specifies CASSLGSGTGVSTDTQYF.

The chain couples TRBV19 to TRBJ2-5; 7 nucleotides line up with TRBD2. The V gene's germline CDR1 is LNHDA and CDR2 SQIVND (reference sequence). V lost 4 bases to trimming and J lost 0 bases; unmatched junction nucleotides: 5. The CDR3 spans 15 residues. CDR3 residues: CASSTDGGYQETQYF. The CDR3 DNA reads as TGTGCCAGTAGTACCGACGGGGGGTACCAAGAGACCCAGTACTTC. Drawing the rest from reference TRBV19 and TRBJ2-5, the complete variable domain is DGGITQSPKYLFRKEGQNVTLSCEQNLNHDAMYWYRQDPGQGLRLIYYSQIVNDFQKGDIAEGYSVSREKKESFPLTVTSAQKNPTAFYLCASSTDGGYQETQYFGPGTRLLVL.

This clone was found a few times. V is TRBV19 and J is TRBJ1-4; D possibly corresponds to TRBD1 (5 bases). The CDR3 sequence is 12 residues long. Germline V gene data show CDR1 as LNHDA and CDR2 as SQIVND (reference sequence). With 4 bases removed from V and 10 bases from J, the gap between germline ends came to 10 bases. CDR3 bases: TGTGCCAGTAGTACAGGGTTCGGAAAACTGTTTTTT. It yields the protein CASSTGFGKLFF.

The chain couples TRBV24-1 to TRBJ1-5, with 9 bases that match TRBD1. Germline loops: CDR1 KGHDR, CDR2 SFDVKD. Trimming cost V 3 bases and J 9 bases; bases outside gene matches: 8. The CDR3 runs 15 residues. CDR3 residues: CATSDKDRGNGPQHF. The CDR3 region has the DNA TGTGCCACCAGTGATAAGGACAGGGGCAATGGGCCCCAGCATTTT.

The V gene is TRBV12-5, the J gene TRBJ1-5; TRBD1 matches at 7 bases. Trimming removed 1 base from V and 3 bases from J; junction bases left unmatched: 6. Germline lookup yields CDR1 LGHNT and CDR2 FRNRAP. CDR3 size: 16 residues. The CDR3 loop is CASGLAPGGYNQPQHF. CDR3 DNA: TGTGCTAGTGGTTTGGCCCCAGGGGGATACAATCAGCCCCAGCATTTT.

This clone came up a few times. V and J are TRBV5-1 and TRBJ2-2, with D possibly being TRBD2 (6 bases). With 2 bases removed from V and 0 bases from J, the gap between germline ends came to 11 bases. This CDR3 is 16 amino acids long. Germline V gene lookup returns CDR1 SGHRS and CDR2 YFSETQ. CDR3 sequence (DNA): TGCGCCAGCAGCTTTTGGGACTCCTCGAACACCGGGGAGCTGTTTTTT. Amino acids: CASSFWDSSNTGELFF.

The chain employs TRBV19 and TRBJ2-1, with D unclear. This CDR3 spans 13 amino acids. The germline gives CDR1 LNHDA, CDR2 SQIVND (reference sequence). V lost 0 bases and J 9 bases, leaving 9 bases between the germline ends. In DNA form, the CDR3 reads TGTGCCAGTAGTATAGAAAGAGTTGGTGAGCAGTTCTTC. Translation gives CASSIERVGEQFF.

The chain employs TRBV11-2 and TRBJ2-3; 10 positions agree with TRBD2. The CDR3 covers 13 residues. CDR1 is SGHAT, CDR2 FQNNGV, per germline. After removal of 5 bases from V and 6 bases from J, the junction contained 2 bases not matched to a gene. The CDR3 spells CASSLTSGDTQYF. The CDR3, as DNA: TGTGCCAGCAGCCTGACTAGCGGGGATACGCAGTATTTT.

This rearrangement joins TRBV29-1 to TRBJ1-2; D perhaps matches TRBD1 (5 bases). The CDR3 is 14 amino acids. Germline V gene lookup returns CDR1 SQVTM and CDR2 ANQGSEA. The V end was cut by 2 bases, the J end by 7 bases, with 17 bases between. The CDR3 sequence is CSVELEGLYSGYTF. The CDR3 DNA sequence: TGCAGCGTTGAACTCGAGGGGCTGTACTCTGGCTACACCTTC.

The rearrangement joins TRBV5-4 to TRBJ1-4; D possibly corresponds to TRBD1 (5 bases). The length of the CDR3 is 16 residues. The germline gives CDR1 SGHNT, CDR2 YYREEE (reference sequence). V was clipped by 0 bases and J by 8 bases, with 17 bases between them. As DNA, the CDR3 is TGTGCCAGCAGCTTGGCCCCCGGGGGTGGATTAGAAAAACTGTTTTTT. Its translation is CASSLAPGGGLEKLFF.

The V call is TRBV21-1, the J call TRBJ1-2; the D call of TRBD1 is as the table states it, not checked on the DNA. TRBV21-1 is flagged as a pseudogene. This CDR3 contains 15 residues. The CDR3 reads CASSKRAGANYGYTF. The CDR3 DNA reads as TGTGCCAGCAGCAAAAGGGCAGGGGCTAACTATGGCTACACCTTC.

In its sample, this clone ranks as medium-sized. The genes are TRBV19 and TRBJ2-2; 9 bases map to TRBD1. From germline, CDR1 is LNHDA and CDR2 SQIVND (reference sequence). V dropped 4 bases and J dropped 3; count of bases not matched to a gene: 6. The CDR3 spans 16 residues. Here the CDR3 DNA reads TGTGCCAGTAGTACGCCACAGGGGGCACACACCGGGGAGCTGTTTTTT. Its protein is CASSTPQGAHTGELFF.

The chain carries TRBV11-3 and TRBJ1-1; D not resolved. The CDR3 has 15 residues. Trimming took 5 bases from V and 2 from J, leaving 15 bases between them. From germline, CDR1 is SGHNT and CDR2 YENEEA. For the CDR3, the DNA is TGTGCCAGCAGCCCCGGAGGTGGCGGTAACACTGAAGCTTTCTTT. Translation: CASSPGGGGNTEAFF.

The chain recombines TRBV24-1 with TRBJ2-7, with 8 bases matching TRBD2. Trimming at V came to 9 bases and at J to 6 bases, leaving 9 bases not matched to a gene. CDR3 length: 13 residues. Germline CDR1 is KGHDR and CDR2 is SFDVKD. CDR3 protein: CATGNGRAPEQYF. The DNA of the CDR3 is TGTGCCACCGGGAACGGGAGGGCCCCCGAGCAGTACTTC.

This clone was seen once. This chain uses TRBV7-6 with TRBJ2-1, with unresolved D. Germline CDR1 reads SGHVS; CDR2 reads FNYEAQ. With 9 bases removed from V and 3 bases from J, the gap between germline ends came to 6 bases. The CDR3 length is 11 residues. CDR3 protein: CARNSYNEQFF. The CDR3, as DNA: TGTGCCAGAAACAGCTACAATGAGCAGTTCTTC.

This clone was seen only once. The chain is built from TRBV9 and TRBJ2-3, with 8 bases identical to TRBD2. The CDR3 consists of 16 residues. V lost 0 bases, J lost 5 bases, and 8 bases stayed unmatched. Germline V gene data show CDR1 as SGDLS and CDR2 as YYNGEE. In DNA form, the CDR3 reads TGTGCCAGCAGCGTAGCGGGAGCGGGGGTAGTAGATACGCAGTATTTT. It specifies CASSVAGAGVVDTQYF.

This chain links TRBV7-6 with TRBJ1-2; TRBD1 aligns across 7 bases. With V trimmed by 4 bases and J by 0 bases, 2 bases remained unmatched. The CDR3 extends over 14 amino acids. Per germline, CDR1 SGHVS and CDR2 FNYEAQ. The DNA for the CDR3 is TGTGCCAGCAGCTCAGGGGGAGCTAACTATGGCTACACCTTC. Residues: CASSSGGANYGYTF.

The chain carries TRBV5-5 and TRBJ2-7, with D perhaps assigned TRBD1 or TRBD2 (5 bases each). With 5 bases removed from V and 0 bases from J, the gap between germline ends came to 15 bases. The germline V gene has CDR1 SGHKS and CDR2 YYEKEE (reference sequence). The CDR3 runs to 15 residues. CDR3 residues: CASSFGFGGSYEQYF. CDR3 DNA sequence: TGTGCCAGCAGTTTTGGATTTGGGGGCTCCTACGAGCAGTACTTC.

The J gene is TRBJ1-2, the V gene TRBV30; 8 positions match TRBD1. V dropped 4 bases and J dropped 1; count of bases not matched to a gene: 8. Germline values: CDR1 GTSNPN, CDR2 SVGIG (reference sequence). The CDR3 consists of 15 residues. The CDR3 here is CAWKYGQGGNYGYTF. The CDR3 DNA reads TGTGCCTGGAAGTATGGACAGGGAGGTAACTATGGCTACACCTTC.

This chain uses TRBV10-3 with TRBJ1-2, with 8 bases fitting TRBD1. The CDR3 has 16 residues. The germline CDR1 and CDR2 sequences are ENHRY and SYGVKD. Trimming removed 4 bases from V and 5 bases from J; junction bases left unmatched: 12. CDR3 DNA: TGTGCCATCAGTGGTACAACCGGGACAGGACCTTATGGCTACACCTTC. Its protein is CAISGTTGTGPYGYTF.

Regarding this clone: The sample holds other DNA sequences that translate to the same CDR3. The V and J genes are TRBV7-3 and TRBJ1-2; tentative D call: TRBD1 (5 bases). V lost 5 bases to trimming and J lost 2 bases, with 9 bases between them. The CDR3 spans 13 residues. Germline loops: CDR1 SGHTA, CDR2 FQGTGA. CDR3 nucleotides: TGTGCCAGCAGCCCTGACAGCAACTATGGCTACACCTTC. As protein: CASSPDSNYGYTF.

The V call is TRBV30, the J call TRBJ2-5, with D unresolved. This CDR3 comprises 11 residues. The V gene lost 4 bases and the J gene lost 5 bases, with 8 bases spanning the gap. Germline V gene data show CDR1 as GTSNPN and CDR2 as SVGIG (reference sequence). The DNA for the CDR3 is TGTGCCTGGACCCGATCTGAGACCCAGTACTTC. Its protein is CAWTRSETQYF.

The chain is built from TRBV28 and TRBJ1-1; D not resolved. Per the germline V gene, CDR1 is MDHEN and CDR2 is SYDVKM. V lost 3 bases and J lost 1, with 9 bases in between. CDR3 size: 14 residues. CDR3 amino acids: CASSFYSGNTEAFF. The CDR3 DNA is TGTGCCAGCAGTTTTTATTCGGGGAACACTGAAGCTTTCTTT.

The sample holds one count of this clone. The chain combines TRBV30 with TRBJ2-3; 13 nucleotides agree with TRBD2. The trim removed 7 bases at V and 6 bases at J, leaving 4 bases unmatched. Germline CDR1 GTSNPN, CDR2 SVGIG (reference sequence). The CDR3 sequence is 13 residues long. CDR3 nucleotide sequence: TGTGCCTCCGGACTAGCGGGAGCCGATACGCAGTATTTT. Amino acid sequence: CASGLAGADTQYF.

The chain uses TRBV5-1 and TRBJ2-5, with 8 bases matching TRBD2. CDR1 and CDR2 from the germline V gene are SGHRS and YFSETQ. This CDR3 is built from 16 residues. With 0 bases clipped from V and 1 base from J, the junction kept 5 bases outside the gene matches. The CDR3 spells CASSLAGAGVQETQYF. CDR3 DNA sequence: TGCGCCAGCAGCTTGGCAGGAGCGGGGGTCCAAGAGACCCAGTACTTC. The full variable domain, with the rest looked up from reference TRBV5-1 and TRBJ2-5, is KAGVTQTPRYLIKTRGQQVTLSCSPISGHRSVSWYQQTPGQGLQFLFEYFSETQRNKGNFPGRFSGRQFSNSRSEMNVSTLELGDSALYLCASSLAGAGVQETQYFGPGTRLLVL.

The rearrangement uses TRBV15 and TRBJ2-1; 9 positions agree with TRBD2. The CDR3 contains 16 residues. CDR1 LNHNV and CDR2 YYDKDF come from the germline V gene (reference sequence). Trimming at V came to 1 base and at J to 8 bases, leaving 9 bases not matched to a gene. The CDR3 here is CATSRGSSSGVDEQFF. The CDR3 nucleotides read TGTGCCACCAGCAGAGGATCATCTAGCGGGGTCGATGAGCAGTTCTTC.

This sequence joins TRBV2 and TRBJ2-2, with D uncertain. CDR1 SNHLY and CDR2 FYNNEI come from the germline V gene. The length of the CDR3 is 15 residues. V lost 2 bases and J lost 5, with 12 bases in between. CDR3: CASSEWSARTGELFF. CDR3 in DNA: TGTGCCAGCAGTGAATGGAGCGCCAGGACCGGGGAGCTGTTTTTT.

The J gene is TRBJ1-1, the V gene TRBV19, with 8 bases identical to TRBD1. The germline V gene encodes CDR1 LNHDA and CDR2 SQIVND (reference sequence). With 5 bases clipped from V and 3 bases from J, the junction kept 2 bases outside the gene matches. The CDR3 is 13 residues long. The CDR3 here is CASSEDRDTEAFF. CDR3 sequence (DNA): TGTGCCAGTAGTGAGGACAGGGACACTGAAGCTTTCTTT.

This clone was seen a handful of times. The chain has TRBV28 and TRBJ2-7, with 10 positions matching TRBD1. V lost 3 bases and J lost 6; bases outside the gene matches: 8. The CDR3 length is 15 residues. Per the germline V gene, CDR1 is MDHEN and CDR2 is SYDVKM. The CDR3 bases are TGTGCCAGCAGTTTGGGACAGGGGCTGTTACCCGAGCAGTACTTC. Translated: CASSLGQGLLPEQYF.

This clone turned up a few times. The V gene is TRBV5-4, the J gene TRBJ2-2; 12 bases are shared with TRBD2. Germline CDR1 reads SGHNT; CDR2 reads YYREEE (reference sequence). V lost 4 bases and J lost 5; bases outside the gene matches: 9. The CDR3 extends over 17 amino acids. For the CDR3, the DNA is TGTGCCAGCAGCGCGGGCGGTCTAGCGGGAGGGACCGGGGAGCTGTTTTTT. This gives the protein CASSAGGLAGGTGELFF.

DNA of the CDR3: TGTGCCAGTAGGACTAGCGGTTCAGATACGCAGTATTTT. This sequence encodes CASRTSGSDTQYF. The rearrangement links TRBV19 to TRBJ2-3; the match to TRBD2 covers 9 bases. V shed 6 bases and J 4 bases; nucleotides not matched to a gene: 2. Germline assignment: CDR1 LNHDA and CDR2 SQIVND (reference sequence). The CDR3 extends over 13 amino acids.